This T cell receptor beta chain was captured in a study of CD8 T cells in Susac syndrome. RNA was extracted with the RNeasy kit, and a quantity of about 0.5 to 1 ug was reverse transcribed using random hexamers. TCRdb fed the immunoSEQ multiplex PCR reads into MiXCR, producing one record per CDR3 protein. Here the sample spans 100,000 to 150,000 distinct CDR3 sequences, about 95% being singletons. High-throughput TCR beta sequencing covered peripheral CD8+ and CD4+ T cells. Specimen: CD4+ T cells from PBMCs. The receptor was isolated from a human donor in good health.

This CDR3 reads CASSRPNTEAFF. The CDR3 DNA is TGTGCCAGCAGTCGACCGAACACTGAAGCTTTCTTT. V gene TRBV6-2 or TRBV6-3 combines with J gene TRBJ1-1; D not resolved. Germline loops: CDR1 MNHEY, CDR2 SVGEGT. Trimming shortened V by 5 bases and J by 1 base, and 5 bases separated the two germline ends. The CDR3 is made up of 12 amino acids.